This T cell receptor beta chain was recorded in a study of blood T cell repertoires in COVID-19. About the research overall: PBMCs, B-cell-depleted T cells, or T cells were the source of the cDNA or gDNA that made up the material.

The repertoire was sequenced with immunoSEQ multiplex PCR; TCRdb's copy has only in-frame clones and lacks some. Of 200,000 to 300,000 clones in the sample, 87% were seen once. This CDR3 spans 16 amino acids. Losses at the gene ends were 4 bases for V and 4 bases for J; bases not matched to a gene: 13. Germline-derived CDR1 and CDR2 are MDHEN and SYDVKM. The V call is TRBV28, the J call TRBJ2-7; 7 bases are shared with TRBD2. The sample consisted of peripheral blood. The sequence was obtained from a man aged 60 to 75 who had recovered from COVID-19. CDR3 region: CASSSGSTSAAYEQYV. The CDR3 coding sequence is TGTGCCAGCAGTTCCGGCTCTACTAGCGCGGCTTACGAGCAGTACGTC.